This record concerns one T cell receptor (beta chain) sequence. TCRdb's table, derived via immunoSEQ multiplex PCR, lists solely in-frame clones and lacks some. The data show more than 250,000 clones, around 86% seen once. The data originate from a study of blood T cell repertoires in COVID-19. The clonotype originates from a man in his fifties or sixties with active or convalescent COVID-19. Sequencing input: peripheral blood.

The CDR3 coding sequence is TGTGCCTGGAGTGGGTCCGGGGAGGACACCGGGGAGCTGTTTTTT. Its protein product is CAWSGSGEDTGELFF. The chain links TRBV30 to TRBJ2-2; possibly TRBD2 for D (6 bases). The CDR3 runs 15 residues. V gave up 1 base and J gave up 3 bases, with 12 bases separating them. CDR1 is GTSNPN and CDR2 is SVGIG in the germline V gene (reference sequence). The full variable domain, with the rest looked up from reference TRBV30 and TRBJ2-2, is SQTIHQWPATLVQPVGSPLSLECTVEGTSNPNLYWYRQAAGRGLQLLFYSVGIGQISSEVPQNLSASRPQDRQFILSSKKLLLSDSGFYLCAWSGSGEDTGELFFGEGSRLTVL.